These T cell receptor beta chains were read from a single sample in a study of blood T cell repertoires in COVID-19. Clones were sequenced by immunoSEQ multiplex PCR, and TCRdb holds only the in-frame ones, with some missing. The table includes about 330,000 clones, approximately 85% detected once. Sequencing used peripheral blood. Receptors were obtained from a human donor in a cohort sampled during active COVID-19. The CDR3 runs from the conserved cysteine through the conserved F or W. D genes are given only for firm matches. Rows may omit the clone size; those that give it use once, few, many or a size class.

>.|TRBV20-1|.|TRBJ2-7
TGCAGTGCTAGATCAGGTCACGAGCAGTACTTC
CSARSGHEQYF
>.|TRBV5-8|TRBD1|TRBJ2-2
TGTGCCAGCAGCTTGTGGACAGGGAGCACCGGGGAGCTGTTTTTT
CASSLWTGSTGELFF
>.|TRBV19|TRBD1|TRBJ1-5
TGTGCCAGTATTAACAGGGGACTCATTAGCAATCAGCCCCAGCATTTT
CASINRGLISNQPQHF
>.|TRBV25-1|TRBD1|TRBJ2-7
TGTGCCAGCAGTGGATGGACAGGGGGCTCCTACGAGCAGTACTTC
CASSGWTGGSYEQYF
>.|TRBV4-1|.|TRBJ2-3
TGCGCCAGCAGCTATACCCCGGGGGGCAGCACAGATACGCAGTATTTT
CASSYTPGGSTDTQYF
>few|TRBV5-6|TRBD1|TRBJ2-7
TGTGCCAGCAGACCGGGACAGATGACCTACGAGCAGTACTTC
CASRPGQMTYEQYF
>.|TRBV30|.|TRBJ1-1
TGTGCCTACCGACAGGAGAACACTGAAGCTTTCTTT
CAYRQENTEAFF
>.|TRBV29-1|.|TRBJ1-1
TGCAGCGTTGTCTTACTGAGGGGGACTGAAGCTTTCTTT
CSVVLLRGTEAFF
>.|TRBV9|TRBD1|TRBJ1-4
TGTGCCAGCAGGCGGGACAGCCGGGAAAAACTGTTTTTT
CASRRDSREKLFF
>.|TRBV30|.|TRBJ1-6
TGTGCCTGGAGTGTGCAGGGTGATTCACCCCTCCACTTT
CAWSVQGDSPLHF